This T cell receptor (beta chain) originates from a study of T cells after yellow fever vaccination. Looked up from germline, CDR1 is SGHKS and CDR2 is YYEKEE (reference sequence). The V gene lost 2 bases and the J gene lost 2 bases, with 4 bases spanning the gap. The CDR3 has 12 residues. Study-wide results and caveats: Once the booster was given, most primary-vaccination clones reappeared, at 95% to 98% for CD4 and more than 85% for CD8.

TCRdb re-analysed the 5' RACE reads in MiXCR, keeping a single row per CDR3 protein. The sample comprises 200,000 to 250,000 distinct CDR3 sequences, 6.9% of which are singletons, and approximately 0.87% rests with the top ten. This clonotype occurred many times. The antigen is unknown. This chain joins TRBV5-5 and TRBJ1-2; no clear D gene. Specimen: CD4+ T cells sorted from PBMCs, collected 15 days after the yellow fever booster vaccination. The receptor was isolated from a man aged 25 to 40 who received the YFV17D yellow fever vaccine. The CDR3 DNA is TGTGCCAGCAGCTTACAGAACTATGGCTACACCTTC. It encodes CASSLQNYGYTF.